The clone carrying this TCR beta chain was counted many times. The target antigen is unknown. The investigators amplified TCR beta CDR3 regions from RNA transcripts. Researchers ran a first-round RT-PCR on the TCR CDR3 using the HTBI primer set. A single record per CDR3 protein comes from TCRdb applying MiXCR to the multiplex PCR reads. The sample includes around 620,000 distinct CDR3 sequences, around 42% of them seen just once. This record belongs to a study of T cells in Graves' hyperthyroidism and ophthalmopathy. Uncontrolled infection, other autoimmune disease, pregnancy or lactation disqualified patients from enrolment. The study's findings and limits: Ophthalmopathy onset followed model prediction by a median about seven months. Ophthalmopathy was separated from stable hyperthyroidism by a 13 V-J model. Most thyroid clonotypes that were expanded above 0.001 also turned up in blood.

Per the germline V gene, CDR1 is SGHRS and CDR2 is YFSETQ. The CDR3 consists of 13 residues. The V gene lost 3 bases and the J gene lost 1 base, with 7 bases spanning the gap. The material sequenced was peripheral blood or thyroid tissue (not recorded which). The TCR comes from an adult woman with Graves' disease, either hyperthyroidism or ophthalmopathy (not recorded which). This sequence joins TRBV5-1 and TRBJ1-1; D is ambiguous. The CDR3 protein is CASSYDKNTEAFF. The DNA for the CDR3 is TGCGCCAGCAGCTATGACAAGAACACTGAAGCTTTCTTT.